The 19 T cell receptor beta chains given below trace back to one sample, sequenced in a study of blood T cell repertoires in COVID-19. The method was immunoSEQ multiplex PCR; TCRdb's version includes in-frame clones alone and lacks a portion of them. The table has 300,000 to 400,000 clones, less than 85% seen once. The specimen was PBMCs or T cells enriched from blood (not recorded which). These TCRs come from a woman aged 25 to 39 who had been exposed to COVID-19.

The chain recombines TRBV7-2 with TRBJ2-2; 12 bases align to TRBD2. CDR1 is SGHTA and CDR2 is FQGNSA in the germline V gene. J gave up 0 bases and V 5 bases, and 7 bases lay outside the gene matches. The CDR3 contains 18 residues. CDR3 protein: CASSARLAGATNTGELFF. The CDR3 coding sequence is TGTGCCAGCAGCGCCAGACTAGCGGGAGCCACGAACACCGGGGAGCTGTTTTTT.

The chain joins TRBV5-4 to TRBJ2-1, with D possibly being TRBD2 (6 bases). This CDR3 has 14 residues. V lost 1 base, J lost 7 bases, and 12 bases lay in between. Per germline, CDR1 SGHNT and CDR2 YYREEE (reference sequence). This CDR3 is CASSLTGERNEQFF. The CDR3 DNA sequence: TGTGCCAGCAGCTTGACGGGGGAAAGGAATGAGCAGTTCTTC.

V gene TRBV10-3 combines with J gene TRBJ2-1; 9 nucleotides align to TRBD2. The CDR3 consists of 15 residues. J gave up 9 bases and V 4 bases, and 10 bases lay outside the gene matches. CDR1 ENHRY and CDR2 SYGVKD come from the germline V gene. The DNA for the CDR3 is TGTGCCATCAGTGGAGCGGGGGGAGCTTCGGGTGAGCAGTTCTTC. As protein: CAISGAGGASGEQFF.

This clone was counted once. The CDR3 here is CAWTWTGAYEQYF. Written as DNA, the CDR3 is TGTGCCTGGACTTGGACAGGGGCCTACGAGCAGTACTTC. The V and J genes are TRBV30 and TRBJ2-7; 9 bases fit TRBD1. After removal of 4 bases from V and 2 bases from J, the junction contained 3 bases not matched to a gene. The CDR3 length is 13 residues. The germline V gene has CDR1 GTSNPN and CDR2 SVGIG (reference sequence).

The genes are TRBV5-8 and TRBJ1-1; 8 nucleotides align to TRBD1. The CDR3 consists of 16 residues. Germline V gives CDR1 SGHTS, CDR2 YDEGEE. J lost 2 bases, V lost 0 bases, and 6 bases had no gene match. Written as DNA, the CDR3 is TGTGCCAGCAGCTTGGGGACAGGGCATCCAAACACTGAAGCTTTCTTT. Protein: CASSLGTGHPNTEAFF.

This sequence joins TRBV10-3 and TRBJ2-4; 14 bases align to TRBD2. Germline CDR1 is ENHRY and CDR2 is SYGVKD. V shed 11 bases, J shed 0 bases, and the junction held 9 bases outside the gene matches. The CDR3 is made up of 17 amino acids. CDR3 DNA: TGTGCCTCCCAGGGGACTAGCGGGAGTTTAGCCAAAAACATTCAGTACTTC. Its translation: CASQGTSGSLAKNIQYF.

The rearrangement uses TRBV9 and TRBJ2-7; 8 bases are a match to TRBD1. CDR3 size: 15 residues. The germline gives CDR1 SGDLS, CDR2 YYNGEE. Losses at the gene ends were 3 bases for V and 2 bases for J; bases not matched to a gene: 7. CDR3 sequence (DNA): TGTGCCAGCAGCGGTACCGGGACAGGACCCTACGAGCAGTACTTC. This sequence encodes CASSGTGTGPYEQYF. Combining the CDR3 with reference TRBV9 and TRBJ2-7 gives the whole variable domain DSGVTQTPKHLITATGQRVTLRCSPRSGDLSVYWYQQSLDQGLQFLIQYYNGEERAKGNILERFSAQQFPDLHSELNLSSLELGDSALYFCASSGTGTGPYEQYFGPGTRLTVT.

The gene calls are TRBV5-4 and TRBJ1-2, with 9 bases lining up with TRBD1. Germline CDR1 SGHNT, CDR2 YYREEE (reference sequence). Germline trimming cut 7 bases from V and 6 bases from J; bases unmatched to any gene: 7. The CDR3 totals 13 residues. The CDR3 region is CASQDRGKDGYTF. Here the CDR3 DNA reads TGTGCCAGCCAGGACAGGGGAAAGGATGGCTACACCTTC.

The V and J genes are TRBV28 and TRBJ2-7; TRBD2 is a possible D gene (6 bases). Trimming pared 4 bases from V and 7 bases from J, leaving 17 bases between. In germline, CDR1 is MDHEN, CDR2 SYDVKM. This CDR3 spans 14 amino acids. Here the CDR3 DNA reads TGTGCCAGCAGTTCTGGGACTTTGCCAAGGGAGCAGTACTTC. Its translation: CASSSGTLPREQYF.

V gene TRBV3-1 (or the pseudogene TRBV3-2) combines with J gene TRBJ1-2; TRBD1 is a possible D gene (5 bases). CDR3 length: 14 residues. Trimming shortened V by 1 base and J by 8 bases, and 14 bases separated the two germline ends. CDR1 and CDR2 from the germline V gene are LGHDT and YNNKEL (reference sequence). As DNA, the CDR3 is TGTGCCAGCAGCCAAGTCGACGGCAGGGCCGGCTACACCTTC. Its protein is CASSQVDGRAGYTF.

This chain joins TRBV6-5 and TRBJ2-7; D is possibly TRBD1 (6 bases). The CDR3 has 13 amino acids. Germline V lookup: CDR1 MNHEY, CDR2 SVGAGI. The germline V and J ends were trimmed by 5 bases and 2 bases, with 10 bases remaining between them. The CDR3 sequence: CASSTQGPYEQYF. CDR3 coding DNA: TGTGCCAGCAGTACACAGGGCCCCTACGAGCAGTACTTC.

The CDR3: CASLSGAGTRERNEQFF. CDR3 coding DNA: TGTGCCAGCCTCTCGGGGGCCGGGACTAGGGAAAGGAATGAGCAGTTCTTC. The genes are TRBV18 and TRBJ2-1; TRBD2 agrees at 8 bases. This CDR3 has 17 residues. Germline V gives CDR1 KGHSH, CDR2 LQKENI. V was pared by 8 bases and J by 7 bases, with 19 bases of the junction left unmatched.

V usage is TRBV4-3 and J usage is TRBJ2-3; 9 bases align to TRBD2. The length of the CDR3 is 15 residues. J lost 7 bases, V lost 3 bases, and 8 bases had no gene match. Germline V gene sequence: CDR1 LGHNA, CDR2 YSLEER. The CDR3 bases are TGCGCCAGCAGCCAGACGGCGGGGGGGGCCCATACGCAGTATTTT. Its translation is CASSQTAGGAHTQYF.

This clone was seen a single time. CDR3 amino acids: CASSSSGQNENEQYF. CDR3 DNA sequence: TGTGCCAGCAGTTCCTCGGGACAAAACGAGAACGAGCAGTACTTC. The V and J genes are TRBV28 and TRBJ2-7, with D maybe TRBD1 (6 bases). From germline, CDR1 is MDHEN and CDR2 SYDVKM. This CDR3 comprises 15 residues. V lost 4 bases and J lost 5, with 18 bases in between.

This chain connects TRBV6-5 to TRBJ1-1; D is perhaps TRBD1 (6 bases). Trimming left V 4 bases short and J 6 bases short, with 9 bases between. Germline V gene sequence: CDR1 MNHEY, CDR2 SVGAGI. The CDR3 covers 12 residues. The CDR3 sequence: CASSLQGSEAFF. The CDR3 region has the DNA TGTGCCAGCAGTTTACAGGGCTCTGAAGCTTTCTTT.

The V call is TRBV5-1, the J call TRBJ2-7; 8 bases match TRBD1. Unmatched junction bases numbered 7, after V lost 0 bases and J lost 2 bases. Germline CDR1 is SGHRS and CDR2 is YFSETQ. This CDR3 contains 16 residues. The CDR3 region has the DNA TGCGCCAGCAGCTTGGCCAGGACAGGGAGCCCCTACGAGCAGTACTTC. This gives the protein CASSLARTGSPYEQYF.

The gene calls are TRBV5-1 and TRBJ2-1; 9 bases align to TRBD1. The V gene's germline CDR1 is SGHRS and CDR2 YFSETQ. The CDR3 length is 14 residues. V shed 7 bases and J 7 bases; nucleotides not matched to a gene: 9. The CDR3 DNA reads as TGCGCCAGCTCAGGGACAGGGATGGTTAATGAGCAGTTCTTC. Its translation is CASSGTGMVNEQFF.

As to this clone: The germline gene is not matched at one end of the junction; a read error may be the cause. The chain couples TRBV3-1 (or the pseudogene TRBV3-2) to TRBJ1-2; D perhaps matches TRBD1 (5 bases). The CDR3 is 14 amino acids. Germline assignment: CDR1 LGHDT and CDR2 YNNKEL (reference sequence). The CDR3 bases are TGTGCCAGCAGCCAAGATCGAACCCCGACAGTTGGGTACTTC. It yields the protein CASSQDRTPTVGYF.

This clone was found once. The V gene is TRBV28, the J gene TRBJ1-2; 9 bases line up with TRBD1. The CDR3 covers 15 residues. Losses at the gene ends were 6 bases for V and 2 bases for J; bases not matched to a gene: 7. The germline CDR1 and CDR2 sequences are MDHEN and SYDVKM. CDR3 sequence reads: CASRNTGGENYGYTF. The CDR3 DNA follows: TGTGCCAGCAGGAATACAGGGGGCGAAAACTATGGCTACACCTTC.